The 9 T cell receptor beta chains below were found in one sample sequenced in a study of T cell responses to AZD1222 COVID-19 vaccine. Here immunoSEQ multiplex PCR was the method, and the copy in TCRdb shows in-frame clones only, minus some. The sample consists of some 80,000 clones, about nine tenths of them appearing once. The specimen comprised peripheral blood, sampled 28 days after the second dose of the MenACWY control vaccine. The receptors here all came from an adult who received the MenACWY meningococcal vaccine as a control.

This chain connects TRBV7-8 to TRBJ1-1; the match to TRBD1 covers 8 bases. CDR1 is SGHVS and CDR2 is FQNEAQ in the germline V gene. Germline trimming cut 7 bases from V and 1 base from J; bases unmatched to any gene: 5. The CDR3 is made up of 14 amino acids. Written as DNA, the CDR3 is TGTGCCAGCATCCCCGACAGGGGGAACACTGAAGCTTTCTTT. It codes for CASIPDRGNTEAFF.

The chain recombines TRBV28 with TRBJ1-6; D is unclear. Trimming removed 4 bases from V and 0 bases from J, with 19 bases in between. Germline values: CDR1 MDHEN, CDR2 SYDVKM. This CDR3 is 19 amino acids long. DNA for the CDR3: TGTGCCAGCAGTTCCATGGGGAGGGCCCCCCTCTCCTATAATTCACCCCTCCACTTT. Translating it yields CASSSMGRAPLSYNSPLHF.

V gene TRBV4-2 combines with J gene TRBJ2-1; D is possibly TRBD2 (7 bases). V dropped 1 base and J dropped 6 bases, with 22 bases sitting between them. Germline assignment: CDR1 LGHNA and CDR2 YNFKEQ. CDR3 length: 18 amino acids. In DNA, the CDR3 is TGTGCCAGCAGCCAAGTTGGGGGGGGCTCTACAGCCCTCAATGAGCAGTTCTTC. This encodes CASSQVGGGSTALNEQFF.

This clone has a single count. The CDR3 loop is CATNGGTVSPYNEQFF. CDR3 in DNA: TGTGCCACCAATGGAGGGACCGTTTCCCCTTACAATGAGCAGTTCTTC. The chain recombines TRBV24-1 with TRBJ2-1, with a possible D match to TRBD2 (6 bases). Trimming left V 8 bases short and J 4 bases short, with 20 bases between. The CDR3 length is 16 residues. Germline assignment: CDR1 KGHDR and CDR2 SFDVKD.

This clone was seen only once. This rearrangement joins TRBV9 to TRBJ1-4, with 10 bases lining up with TRBD1. The germline CDR1 and CDR2 sequences are SGDLS and YYNGEE. V was pared by 3 bases and J by 7 bases, with 6 bases of the junction left unmatched. This CDR3 is 15 amino acids long. For the CDR3, the DNA is TGTGCCAGCAGCGCAGGACAGGGGGTTGTTGAAAAACTGTTTTTT. As protein: CASSAGQGVVEKLFF.

The chain recombines TRBV11-3 with TRBJ1-1; D is ambiguous. The CDR3 is 13 amino acids. The germline CDR1 and CDR2 sequences are SGHNT and YENEEA. The germline V and J ends were trimmed by 0 bases and 6 bases, with 8 bases remaining between them. CDR3 nucleotide sequence: TGTGCCAGCAGCTTAGATTCCGTGGCTGAAGCTTTCTTT. Its protein product is CASSLDSVAEAFF. The variable domain in full, with the rest retrieved from reference TRBV11-3 and TRBJ1-1, is EAGVVQSPRYKIIEKKQPVAFWCNPISGHNTLYWYLQNLGQGPELLIRYENEEAVDDSQLPKDRFSAERLKGVDSTLKIQPAELGDSAVYLCASSLDSVAEAFFGQGTRLTVV.

J is TRBJ2-7 and V is TRBV11-2, with 8 bases aligning to TRBD1. Germline V gives CDR1 SGHAT, CDR2 FQNNGV. CDR3 length: 14 residues. J gave up 5 bases and V 3 bases, and 6 bases lay outside the gene matches. The CDR3 coding sequence is TGTGCCAGCAGCTTCGCCGGGACAGGCAACGAGCAGTACTTC. It specifies CASSFAGTGNEQYF.

This chain connects TRBV6-5 to TRBJ1-2, with a weak D call TRBD1 (6 bases). V lost 2 bases and J 3 bases, leaving 13 bases between the germline ends. CDR1 is MNHEY and CDR2 is SVGAGI in the germline V gene. The CDR3 sequence is 15 residues long. Here the CDR3 reads CASSYQGGGDYGYTF. Here the CDR3 DNA reads TGTGCCAGCAGTTACCAAGGAGGGGGGGACTATGGCTACACCTTC.

The chain uses TRBV5-4 and TRBJ2-7, with 8 bases identical to TRBD1. The CDR3 covers 14 residues. J was trimmed by 3 bases and V by 5 bases; bases with no gene match: 7. Germline CDR1 SGHNT, CDR2 YYREEE (reference sequence). The CDR3, as DNA: TGTGCCAGCAGTTACGGACAGGGTCTCTACGAGCAGTACTTC. Translation: CASSYGQGLYEQYF. Supplemented by reference TRBV5-4 and TRBJ2-7, the full variable domain reads ETGVTQSPTHLIKTRGQQVTLRCSSQSGHNTVSWYQQALGQGPQFIFQYYREEENGRGNFPPRFSGLQFPNYSSELNVNALELDDSALYLCASSYGQGLYEQYFGPGTRLTVT.